The rows below give T cell receptor beta chains drawn from one sample of a study of cytomegalovirus exposure and HLA in healthy donors. Measured with immunoSEQ multiplex PCR; TCRdb has only the in-frame clones, and not every one. The repertoire includes 130,000 to 150,000 clones, roughly 83% of them detected once, and about 3.8% sits in the top ten. The specimen was PBMCs. The origin of the receptors is a middle-aged man in good health and CMV-seropositive. Both conserved end residues are part of each CDR3. D genes are given only for firm matches. Rows give clone size only sometimes, using once, few, many, or a class for an expanded clone.

CDR3 length | J gene | D gene | clone size | V gene | CDR3 protein | CDR3 DNA
17 | TRBJ2-2 | TRBD2 | few | TRBV5-1 | CASSPGTSGYNTGELFF | TGCGCCAGCAGCCCCGGGACTAGCGGTTATAACACCGGGGAGCTGTTTTTT
13 | TRBJ2-7 | . | few | TRBV27 | CASSAMDLFEQYF | TGTGCCAGCAGTGCAATGGACTTATTCGAGCAGTACTTC
13 | TRBJ1-5 | . | . | TRBV12-5 | CASGSSFNQPQHF | TGTGCTAGTGGTTCCTCCTTCAATCAGCCCCAGCATTTT
12 | TRBJ2-7 | TRBD1 | . | TRBV18 | CASSRDSYEQYF | TGTGCCAGCTCACGGGACAGCTACGAGCAGTACTTC
13 | TRBJ1-1 | . | few | TRBV9 | CASSVATNTEAFF | TGTGCCAGCAGCGTAGCTACGAACACTGAAGCTTTCTTT
14 | TRBJ2-2 | TRBD2 | . | TRBV6-6 | CASTGTMNTGELFF | TGTGCCAGCACCGGGACTATGAACACCGGGGAGCTGTTTTTT
14 | TRBJ2-5 | . | . | TRBV30 | CAWSGRRGRETQYF | TGTGCCTGGAGTGGGCGGAGGGGCCGGGAGACCCAGTACTTC
13 | TRBJ2-1 | . | . | TRBV7-3 | CASSLGPSDEQFF | TGTGCCAGCAGCTTGGGGCCTAGCGATGAGCAGTTCTTC
14 | TRBJ1-2 | TRBD1 | . | TRBV6-6 | CASSTGTGGNGYTF | TGTGCCAGCAGTACCGGGACAGGGGGCAATGGCTACACCTTC
14 | TRBJ1-1 | TRBD1 | . | TRBV27 | CASSLTGENTEAFF | TGTGCCAGCAGTTTAACAGGGGAAAACACTGAAGCTTTCTTT
14 | TRBJ2-5 | . | . | TRBV5-1 | CASSLAKAQETQYF | TGCGCCAGCAGCTTAGCGAAGGCCCAAGAGACCCAGTACTTC
12 | TRBJ2-1 | . | . | TRBV30 | CAWSVQGHEQFF | TGTGCCTGGAGTGTTCAGGGCCATGAGCAGTTCTTC
15 | TRBJ1-4 | . | . | TRBV19 | CASSFSTATNEKLFF | TGTGCCAGTAGTTTTTCGACAGCAACTAATGAAAAACTGTTTTTT
15 | TRBJ2-1 | TRBD2 | few | TRBV27 | CASSLLAGRYTEQFF | TGTGCCAGCAGTTTGCTAGCGGGAAGGTATACTGAGCAGTTCTTC
13 | TRBJ1-1 | TRBD1 | . | TRBV9 | CASSDRGHTEAFF | TGTGCCAGCAGCGACAGGGGGCACACTGAAGCTTTCTTT
14 | TRBJ1-1 | . | . | TRBV6-1 | CASMLGGGRTEAFF | TGTGCCAGCATGCTGGGAGGGGGTCGGACTGAAGCTTTCTTT
12 | TRBJ1-1 | . | . | TRBV30 | CAWSFRNTEAFF | TGTGCCTGGAGTTTTAGGAACACTGAAGCTTTCTTT
17 | TRBJ1-5 | TRBD1 | . | TRBV2 | CASSDGQGLYSNQPQHF | TGTGCCAGCAGTGACGGACAGGGCCTCTATAGCAATCAGCCCCAGCATTTT
18 | TRBJ2-1 | TRBD2 | . | TRBV9 | CASSVGLAGGSSYNEQFF | TGTGCCAGCAGCGTAGGGCTAGCGGGGGGCAGCTCCTACAATGAGCAGTTCTTC
12 | TRBJ2-5 | . | . | TRBV29-1 | CSVRQVGETQYF | TGCAGCGTCCGACAGGTCGGAGAGACCCAGTACTTC
15 | TRBJ1-1 | . | . | TRBV5-1 | CASSLWGHGNTEAFF | TGCGCCAGCAGCTTGTGGGGACACGGGAACACTGAAGCTTTCTTT
14 | TRBJ2-2 | TRBD2 | . | TRBV16 | CASSQLAGAGELFF | TGTGCCAGCAGCCAGCTAGCGGGAGCCGGGGAGCTGTTTTTT
12 | TRBJ2-7 | TRBD1 | once | TRBV13 | CASSFGTGEQYF | TGTGCCAGCAGCTTCGGGACAGGAGAGCAGTACTTC
17 | TRBJ2-7 | TRBD2 | . | TRBV18 | CASSPPGLAGGPLEQYF | TGTGCCAGCTCACCCCCGGGACTAGCGGGAGGGCCTCTCGAGCAGTACTTC
14 | TRBJ2-7 | TRBD2 | once | TRBV30 | CAWSVRRGAYEQYF | TGTGCCTGGAGTGTACGGCGGGGGGCCTACGAGCAGTACTTC
15 | TRBJ1-2 | . | many | TRBV7-9 | CASSHQDSKTDGYTF | TGTGCCAGCAGCCACCAAGACAGCAAAACTGATGGCTACACCTTC